Listed below are T cell receptor beta chains from one sample, sequenced in a study of cytomegalovirus exposure and HLA in healthy donors. Sequencing used immunoSEQ multiplex PCR; TCRdb keeps in-frame clones, though not all of them. The sample includes 150,000 to 200,000 clones, 75% to 80% of them seen just once. Material: PBMCs. These receptors all come from a man aged 40-49 years in good health and CMV-seropositive. CDR3s include the opening cysteine and the closing phenylalanine or tryptophan. D genes are given only for firm matches. Size is omitted from some rows. Given values are once, few, many or a class for expanded clones.

cdr3_aa cdr3_nt d_call clone_size j_call v_call
CAWSTSYEQYF TGTGCCTGGAGTACGAGCTACGAGCAGTACTTC - - TRBJ2-7 TRBV30
CASSWGGREKALF TGTGCCAGCAGTTGGGGGGGACGGGAAAAAGCTCTCTTT - - TRBJ1-1 TRBV27
CASSSQGTEAFF TGTGCCAGCAGTTCCCAGGGGACTGAAGCTTTCTTT - - TRBJ1-1 TRBV6-1
CASTQQGFGETQYF TGCGCCAGCACCCAACAGGGGTTCGGAGAGACCCAGTACTTC TRBD1 - TRBJ2-5 TRBV5-1
CASSWDNNEQFF TGTGCCAGCAGCTGGGACAACAATGAGCAGTTCTTC - - TRBJ2-1 TRBV7-9
CASSGTAQETQYF TGTGCCAGCAGCGGGACAGCACAAGAGACCCAGTACTTC TRBD1 once TRBJ2-5 TRBV2
CASSIGYSTAGRETQYF TGTGCCAGTAGTATAGGGTACAGCACCGCCGGGAGAGAGACCCAGTACTTC - - TRBJ2-5 TRBV19
CATRQEIEGEQYF TGTGCCACCCGTCAGGAAATCGAGGGCGAGCAGTACTTC - - TRBJ2-7 TRBV2
CASSLSPTGAYEQYF TGTGCCAGCAGTTTATCCCCCACAGGGGCCTACGAGCAGTACTTC TRBD1 once TRBJ2-7 TRBV27
CASTGTGGAGAQYF TGTGCCAGCACCGGGACAGGGGGCGCGGGGGCCCAGTACTTC TRBD1 few TRBJ2-5 TRBV19
CASAPQGNRETQYF TGTGCTAGTGCGCCCCAGGGAAATCGAGAGACCCAGTACTTC - once TRBJ2-5 TRBV12-5
CASSLAGGSKQYF TGTGCCAGTAGTCTCGCAGGGGGTAGTAAGCAGTACTTC TRBD1 - TRBJ2-7 TRBV19
CASSDTMNTEAFF TGCGCCAGCAGCGACACGATGAACACTGAAGCTTTCTTT - - TRBJ1-1 TRBV5-1
CASSLEVAGTYEQYF TGCGCCAGCAGCTTGGAGGTAGCGGGTACCTACGAGCAGTACTTC TRBD2 - TRBJ2-7 TRBV5-1
CASSLDTRGGYTF TGTGCCAGCAGCTTAGATACGCGGGGTGGCTACACCTTC - - TRBJ1-2 TRBV11-3
CASSSQQGVVTGELFF TGTGCCAGCAGCTCTCAACAGGGGGTCGTCACCGGGGAGCTGTTTTTT TRBD1 once TRBJ2-2 TRBV13
CSVALQETQYF TGCAGTGTAGCCCTACAAGAGACCCAGTACTTC - few TRBJ2-5 TRBV20-1
CASSQRATNGVTEAFF TGTGCCAGCAGCCAGCGTGCGACAAACGGGGTCACTGAAGCTTTCTTT - - TRBJ1-1 TRBV5-5
CASSPYISGRITDTQYF TGCGCCAGCAGCCCATATATTAGCGGGAGGATCACAGATACGCAGTATTTT TRBD2 few TRBJ2-3 TRBV5-1
CASSWQGRYSGNTIYF TGTGCCAGCAGTTGGCAGGGGCGGTACTCTGGAAACACCATATATTTT - few TRBJ1-3 TRBV6-6
CASPWTSGSVDEQYF TGTGCCAGCCCCTGGACTAGCGGGAGCGTCGACGAGCAGTACTTC - - TRBJ2-7 TRBV21-1
CASSFLGAQGNEQYF TGTGCCAGCAGTTTTCTGGGGGCTCAGGGTAACGAGCAGTACTTC - - TRBJ2-7 TRBV27
CASSGGLGADTQYF TGCGCCAGCAGCGGCGGCTTAGGGGCAGATACGCAGTATTTT - - TRBJ2-3 TRBV5-1